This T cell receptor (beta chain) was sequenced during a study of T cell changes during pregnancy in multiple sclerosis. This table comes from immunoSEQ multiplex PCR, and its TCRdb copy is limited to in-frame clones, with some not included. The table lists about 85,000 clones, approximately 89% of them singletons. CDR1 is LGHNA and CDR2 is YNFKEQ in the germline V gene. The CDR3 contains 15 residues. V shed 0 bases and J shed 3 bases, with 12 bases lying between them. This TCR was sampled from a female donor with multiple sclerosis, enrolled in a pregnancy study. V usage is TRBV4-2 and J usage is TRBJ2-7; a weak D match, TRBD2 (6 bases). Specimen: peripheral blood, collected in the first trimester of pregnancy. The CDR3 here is CASSQEVGTVYEQYF. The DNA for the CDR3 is TGTGCCAGCAGCCAAGAGGTTGGGACTGTCTACGAGCAGTACTTC.